The rows below give T cell receptor beta chains drawn from one sample of a study of cytotoxic CD8 clonotypes in ibrutinib-treated CLL. Sequencing used immunoSEQ multiplex PCR; TCRdb keeps in-frame clones, though not all of them. Among about 140,000 clones listed, roughly 76% were seen once. Sequencing was performed on PBMCs, taken after 24 months of ibrutinib treatment. These receptors all stem from a human donor with chronic lymphocytic leukemia. CDR3s include the opening cysteine and the closing phenylalanine or tryptophan. The D gene is left open where the match is weak. Clone size appears in some rows only: once, few, many, or a class for an expanded clone.

. | TRBJ1-1 | TRBD1 | TRBV29-1 | TGCAGCGTGATACGGGACAGGGATACTGAAGCTTTCTTT | CSVIRDRDTEAFF
. | TRBJ2-2 | . | TRBV30 | TGTGCCTGGAGTGGGGGGTACACCGGGGAGCTGTTTTTT | CAWSGGYTGELFF
. | TRBJ2-1 | . | TRBV7-9 | TGTGCCAGCAGCCAGTCGGGGGACGTCTACAATGAGCAGTTCTTC | CASSQSGDVYNEQFF
. | TRBJ2-5 | . | TRBV25-1 | TGTGCCAGCAGTGAAGGTGCAGGGGACCTTCAAGAGACCCAGTACTTC | CASSEGAGDLQETQYF
many | TRBJ2-7 | . | TRBV29-1 | TGCACCGCACAGACAGGTTTCGAGCAGTACTTC | CTAQTGFEQYF
. | TRBJ2-7 | . | TRBV29-1 | TGCAGCGTTGAGAGCCAGGGGACCTACGAGCAGTACTTC | CSVESQGTYEQYF
. | TRBJ1-2 | . | TRBV19 | TGTGCCAGTGTAGTCGCAGGGACTAACTATGGCTACACCTTC | CASVVAGTNYGYTF
. | TRBJ2-3 | . | TRBV5-6 | TGTGCCAGCAGCTTGGCCAGGGTCGGGGGCTACACAGATACGCAGTATTTT | CASSLARVGGYTDTQYF
. | TRBJ1-4 | . | TRBV7-6 | TGTGCCAGCAGCTTATTCGATGGGCCCGGGGCGGAAAAACTGTTTTTT | CASSLFDGPGAEKLFF
. | TRBJ2-2 | . | TRBV27 | TGTGCCAGCAGTTTCGGGCAGGGTCCGACCACCGGGGAGCTGTTTTTT | CASSFGQGPTTGELFF
. | TRBJ2-2 | TRBD2 | TRBV10-3 | TGTGCCATCAGTGGGGTCCCTAGGGCTAGCGGCACCGGGGAGCTGTTTTTT | CAISGVPRASGTGELFF
many | TRBJ1-6 | . | TRBV7-9 | TGTGCCAGCAGCTTCACCGGGACCACTGATGTGGCCCTCCACTTT | CASSFTGTTDVALHF
once | TRBJ1-1 | . | TRBV28 | TGTGCCAGCAGTTTAGGGTACATGGCTGAAGCTTTCTTT | CASSLGYMAEAFF
. | TRBJ1-3 | . | TRBV11-2 | TGTGCCAGCAGCCCCAGGGTTGGAAACACCATATATTTT | CASSPRVGNTIYF
. | TRBJ1-2 | . | TRBV5-1 | TGCGCCAGCAGCTTCGAAATAAACTATGGCTACACCTTC | CASSFEINYGYTF
. | TRBJ2-5 | TRBD2 | TRBV7-7 | TGTGCTAGCAGCCCCACTAGCGGGGGGGAGACCCAGTACTTC | CASSPTSGGETQYF
. | TRBJ2-3 | . | TRBV2 | TGTGCCACCACAGGGTACAGCACAGATACGCAGTATTTT | CATTGYSTDTQYF
once | TRBJ1-1 | TRBD1 | TRBV28 | TGTGCCAGCACTTCCGGACAGGGCTCGACTGAAGCTTTCTTT | CASTSGQGSTEAFF
. | TRBJ1-1 | . | TRBV5-1 | TGCGCCAGCAGCTTGGCGACAGAGAACACTGAAGCTTTCTTT | CASSLATENTEAFF
. | TRBJ2-7 | . | TRBV7-8 | TGTGCCAGCAGCTTAGGGACAGTCTCCTACGAGCAGTACTTC | CASSLGTVSYEQYF
. | TRBJ2-2 | TRBD1 | TRBV29-1 | TGCAGCGTTGACCAAGGGGGCAGTTCGAACACCGGGGAGCTGTTTTTT | CSVDQGGSSNTGELFF
. | TRBJ2-3 | . | TRBV9 | TGTGCCAGCAGCGTAGTCGGGAGAACAGATACGCAGTATTTT | CASSVVGRTDTQYF
. | TRBJ2-3 | TRBD2 | TRBV6-4 | TGTGCCAGCAGTGGGACTAGCGGGGGCACAGATACGCAGTATTTT | CASSGTSGGTDTQYF